A single T cell receptor beta chain is shown here with its context. Its specificity is unknown. Newly diagnosed hyperthyroidism donors, aged 18 to 65, duration under 2 months. Additional autoimmune diseases, uncontrolled infections, pregnancy or lactation disqualified patients. This sample is drawn from a study of Graves' ophthalmopathy and Graves' hyperthyroidism. Findings and limits, study-wide: Blood also harbored most expanded thyroid clonotypes above 0.001 frequency. The model reached 70% to 71% sensitivity and around 72% specificity for predicting ophthalmopathy progression.

CDR1 and CDR2 (germline): SGHTA, FQGNSA. This CDR3 region has 16 residues. Using RNA transcripts, the TCR beta CDR3 regions were amplified. The first-round RT-PCR employed HTBI primers together with the Qiagen OneStep RT-PCR kit. A multiplex PCR was then performed as the second round. One entry per CDR3 protein, called by TCRdb with MiXCR from the multiplex PCR reads. In the table there are 900,000 to 1,200,000 distinct CDR3 sequences, 35% to 40% of which are singletons. The TCR comes from an adult man with Graves' hyperthyroidism. The chain joins TRBV7-2 to TRBJ2-5; D uncertain. The end of the DNA is better explained by TRBJ2-7, so the J call may be wrong. Specimen: peripheral blood or thyroid tissue (not recorded which). CDR3 amino acids: CASSQDVMGGDYEQYF. Here the CDR3 DNA reads TGTGCCAGCAGCCAAGACGTAATGGGCGGAGACTACGAGCAGTACTTC.